This passage covers 12 T cell receptor beta chains from one sample sequenced in a study of T cell responses to AZD1222 COVID-19 vaccine. TCRdb's table, derived via immunoSEQ multiplex PCR, lists solely in-frame clones and lacks some. Of 120,000 to 150,000 clones in the sample, about 90% were seen once. The source was peripheral blood, collected on day 0 of AZD1222 vaccination. Receptor source: an adult in good health.

This clone is a singleton in its sample. The V call is TRBV18, the J call TRBJ1-4, with D unclear. CDR3 length equals 15 residues. Trimming shortened V by 6 bases and J by 4 bases, and 15 bases separated the two germline ends. Germline V CDR1 and CDR2: KGHSH, LQKENI. This CDR3 reads CASSSLPPGNEKLFF. The CDR3 region has the DNA TGTGCCAGCTCCAGCCTCCCGCCCGGTAATGAAAAACTGTTTTTT.

CDR3 sequence (DNA): TGTGCCAGCTCACCACCCTACACTGAAGCTTTCTTT. Translation: CASSPPYTEAFF. The V and J genes are TRBV18 and TRBJ1-1; D remains ambiguous. This CDR3 has 12 amino acids. V lost 0 bases to trimming and J lost 3 bases, with 2 bases between them. The germline V gene encodes CDR1 KGHSH and CDR2 LQKENI.

The rearrangement links TRBV10-3 to TRBJ2-3, with D perhaps given as TRBD1 or TRBD2 (6 bases each). Trimming took 7 bases from V and 2 from J, leaving 10 bases between them. The CDR3 runs 13 residues. Germline CDR1 reads ENHRY; CDR2 reads SYGVKD. CDR3 DNA sequence: TGTGCCATCAACCGGGGGCCCACAGATACGCAGTATTTT. This sequence encodes CAINRGPTDTQYF.

This clone was recorded once. This chain uses TRBV2 with TRBJ2-3, with D perhaps matching TRBD2 (6 bases). Per germline, CDR1 SNHLY and CDR2 FYNNEI. Between the trimmed V and J ends, which lost 3 bases and 2 bases, there was a span of 18 bases. The CDR3 sequence is 17 residues long. The CDR3 region is CASSELRGALNTDTQYF. DNA of the CDR3: TGTGCCAGCAGTGAGTTGCGCGGGGCCCTTAACACAGATACGCAGTATTTT.

The V call is TRBV11-2, the J call TRBJ1-3; possibly TRBD1 for D (6 bases). In germline, CDR1 is SGHAT, CDR2 FQNNGV. The CDR3 length is 17 residues. Deletions cut 5 bases from V and 1 base from J, with 18 bases between. Written as DNA, the CDR3 is TGTGCCAGCAGCGGCCGAGGGGGACGCCAATCTGGAAACACCATATATTTT. Amino acids: CASSGRGGRQSGNTIYF.

V and J are TRBV9 and TRBJ2-3; D unresolved. V shed 0 bases and J shed 0 bases, with 17 bases lying between them. This CDR3 spans 18 amino acids. Germline lookup yields CDR1 SGDLS and CDR2 YYNGEE. DNA for the CDR3: TGTGCCAGCAGCGTAGATACGGGCGGATTACCTAGCACAGATACGCAGTATTTT. Amino acids: CASSVDTGGLPSTDTQYF.

This rearrangement joins TRBV5-1 to TRBJ2-2; 7 bases align to TRBD1. CDR1 and CDR2 from the germline V gene are SGHRS and YFSETQ. The CDR3 consists of 15 residues. Losses at the gene ends were 4 bases for V and 0 bases for J; bases not matched to a gene: 3. The DNA for the CDR3 is TGCGCCAGCAGCGTGACAGGGCCGAACACCGGGGAGCTGTTTTTT. It codes for CASSVTGPNTGELFF.

J is TRBJ1-1 and V is TRBV19; D possibly corresponds to TRBD1 (5 bases). With 5 bases removed from V and 1 base from J, the gap between germline ends came to 14 bases. Germline V CDR1 and CDR2: LNHDA, SQIVND (reference sequence). The CDR3 length is 15 residues. DNA for the CDR3: TGTGCCAGTAGTGCCCCCGGGACTAGGAACACTGAAGCTTTCTTT. Encoded protein: CASSAPGTRNTEAFF.

The chain uses TRBV6-2 or TRBV6-3 and TRBJ2-5; D is tentatively TRBD1 or TRBD2 (5 bases each). Trimming pared 4 bases from V and 5 bases from J, leaving 8 bases between. CDR3 size: 12 residues. The germline V gene has CDR1 MNHEY and CDR2 SVGEGT. DNA of the CDR3: TGTGCCAGCAGTTCTTGGGGGGAGACCCAGTACTTC. It translates to CASSSWGETQYF.

CDR3 residues: CASSLAGWAKNIQYF. CDR3 DNA sequence: TGTGCCAGTAGCTTGGCGGGGTGGGCCAAAAACATTCAGTACTTC. The chain recombines TRBV19 with TRBJ2-4; D perhaps matches TRBD2 (6 bases). With 6 bases removed from V and 1 base from J, the gap between germline ends came to 13 bases. In germline, CDR1 is LNHDA, CDR2 SQIVND (reference sequence). CDR3 length: 15 residues.

The chain has TRBV29-1 and TRBJ2-7; tentatively, D is TRBD2 (5 bases). The V end lost 7 bases, the J end lost 4 bases, and 11 bases lay between the germline ends. The CDR3 runs to 11 residues. From germline, CDR1 is SQVTM and CDR2 ANQGSEA. This CDR3 is CSAERGYEQYF. CDR3 DNA sequence: TGCAGCGCCGAACGGGGTTACGAGCAGTACTTC.

The rearrangement joins TRBV19 to TRBJ2-2, with a possible D match to TRBD1 (6 bases). The V end was cut by 2 bases, the J end by 7 bases, with 11 bases between. The CDR3 sequence is 14 residues long. CDR1 LNHDA and CDR2 SQIVND come from the germline V gene (reference sequence). The CDR3 DNA reads as TGTGCCAGTAGTATAACAGGGCGTAACGGGGAGCTGTTTTTT. Translation gives CASSITGRNGELFF.